The T cell receptor (beta chain) under discussion was sequenced for a study of blood T cell repertoires in COVID-19. About the research overall: Sources were T cells, B-cell-depleted T cells, or PBMCs; the material itself was cDNA or gDNA.

Authors' methods: Estimated nucleated cell counts came from reference gene primer amplification. Measured with immunoSEQ multiplex PCR; TCRdb has only the in-frame clones, and not every one. D and trimming were read from the DNA, whereas the V and J calls and clone size are those reported in that table. The sample consists of approximately 54,000 clones, roughly 90% of them appearing once. The CDR3 loop spans 16 amino acids. V lost 4 bases to trimming and J lost 2 bases; unmatched junction nucleotides: 8. From germline, CDR1 is MNHNS and CDR2 SASEGT. Sequencing was carried out using peripheral blood. The receptor was derived from a man aged 50 or older with acute or convalescent COVID-19. The chain combines TRBV6-1 with TRBJ1-3, with TRBD1 identical over 7 bases. The CDR3 region is CASSAAGQLPGNTIYF. The CDR3, as DNA: TGTGCCAGCAGTGCCGCGGGACAGCTCCCTGGAAACACCATATATTTT.